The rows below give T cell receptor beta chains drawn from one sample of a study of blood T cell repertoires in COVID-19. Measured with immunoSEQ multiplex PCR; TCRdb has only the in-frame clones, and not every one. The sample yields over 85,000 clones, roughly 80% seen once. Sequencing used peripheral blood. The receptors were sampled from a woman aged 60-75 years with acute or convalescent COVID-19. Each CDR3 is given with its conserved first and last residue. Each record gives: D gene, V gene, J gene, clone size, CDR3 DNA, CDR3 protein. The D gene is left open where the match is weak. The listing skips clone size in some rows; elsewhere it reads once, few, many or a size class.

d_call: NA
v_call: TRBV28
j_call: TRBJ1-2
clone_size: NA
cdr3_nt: TGTGCCAGCCGCTCCAGAGTAGGGGGATATGGGGGCTACACCTTC
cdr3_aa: CASRSRVGGYGGYTF

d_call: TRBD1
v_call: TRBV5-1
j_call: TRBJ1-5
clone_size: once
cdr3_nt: TGCGCCAGCAGCCTGGACGGACAGGGGACTCAGCCCCAGCATTTT
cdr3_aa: CASSLDGQGTQPQHF

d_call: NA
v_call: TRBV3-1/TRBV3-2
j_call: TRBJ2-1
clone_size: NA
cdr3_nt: TGTGCCAGCAGCCAAGTCTCGTACATCCAAAGCTCCTACAATGAGCAGTTCTTC
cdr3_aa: CASSQVSYIQSSYNEQFF

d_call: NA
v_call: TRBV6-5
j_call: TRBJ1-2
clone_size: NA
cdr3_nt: TGTGCCAGCAAAGGGGCTCAAGGCTACACCTTC
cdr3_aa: CASKGAQGYTF

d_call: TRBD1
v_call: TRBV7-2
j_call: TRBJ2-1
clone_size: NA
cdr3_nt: TGTGCCAGCAGCCTCACTGGGACAGGGGGGTATGAGCAGTTCTTC
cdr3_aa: CASSLTGTGGYEQFF

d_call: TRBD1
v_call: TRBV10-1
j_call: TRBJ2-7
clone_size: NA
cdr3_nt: TGCGCCCGTATGAGGGGGGCGGGACAGGGTCGGTCAGGGCAGTACTTC
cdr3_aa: CARMRGAGQGRSGQYF

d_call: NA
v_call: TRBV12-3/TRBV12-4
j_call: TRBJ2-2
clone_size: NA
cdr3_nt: TGTGCCAGCAGCCAAGGCTCTAGGGGGGAGCTGTTTTTT
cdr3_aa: CASSQGSRGELFF

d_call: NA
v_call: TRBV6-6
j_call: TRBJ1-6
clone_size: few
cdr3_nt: TGTGCCAGCAGTTACGGGCCAAAGAATTCACCCCTCCACTTT
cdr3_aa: CASSYGPKNSPLHF

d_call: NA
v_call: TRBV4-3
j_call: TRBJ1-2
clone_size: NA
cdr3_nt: TGCGCCAGCAGCCAAGGGCCCAGGGACTATGGCTACACCTTC
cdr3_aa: CASSQGPRDYGYTF

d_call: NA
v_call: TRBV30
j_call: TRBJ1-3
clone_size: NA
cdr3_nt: TGTGCCTGGAGTCCCGGTGGAAACACCATATATTTT
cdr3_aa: CAWSPGGNTIYF

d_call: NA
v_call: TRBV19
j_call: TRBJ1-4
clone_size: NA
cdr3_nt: TGTGCCAGTAGTACCCAGGGTTACACTAATGAAAAACTGTTTTTT
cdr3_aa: CASSTQGYTNEKLFF

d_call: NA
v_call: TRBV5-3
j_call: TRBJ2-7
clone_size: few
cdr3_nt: TGTGCCAGAAGCCCCGACTTGCGTCGGGATGAGCAGTACTTC
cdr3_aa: CARSPDLRRDEQYF

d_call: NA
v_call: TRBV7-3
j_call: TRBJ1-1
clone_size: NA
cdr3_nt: TGTGCCAGCAGCTTCCGCGGCAGAACTGAAGCTTTCTTT
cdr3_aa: CASSFRGRTEAFF

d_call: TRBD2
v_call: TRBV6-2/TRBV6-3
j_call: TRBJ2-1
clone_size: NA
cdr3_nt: TGTGCCAGCAGTTCAGGCCCTCTAGCGGGGGGATACAATGAGCAGTTCTTC
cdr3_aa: CASSSGPLAGGYNEQFF

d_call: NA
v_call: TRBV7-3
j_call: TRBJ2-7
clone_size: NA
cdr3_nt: TGTGCCAGCAGCCCGAGCCCCCAAAACCCCCACGAGCAGTACTTC
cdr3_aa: CASSPSPQNPHEQYF

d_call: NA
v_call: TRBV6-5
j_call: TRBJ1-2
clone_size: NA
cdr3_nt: TGTGCCAGCAGTCGCCGGGAATTCTATGGCTACACCTTC
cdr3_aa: CASSRREFYGYTF

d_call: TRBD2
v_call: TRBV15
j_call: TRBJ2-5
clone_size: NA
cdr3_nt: TGTGCCACCAGCAGAGAGGGGCAGGGAGGGGAGACCCAGTACTTC
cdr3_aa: CATSREGQGGETQYF

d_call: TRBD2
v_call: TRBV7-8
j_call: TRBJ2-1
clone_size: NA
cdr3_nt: TGTGCCAGCAGCTCACGCCTCGGGGGGAACTACAATGAGCAGTTCTTC
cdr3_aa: CASSSRLGGNYNEQFF

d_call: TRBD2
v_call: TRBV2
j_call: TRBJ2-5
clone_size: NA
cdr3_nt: TGTGCCAGCAGGAAGGGACTAGGAGTTAGGGAGACCCAGTACTTC
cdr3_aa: CASRKGLGVRETQYF

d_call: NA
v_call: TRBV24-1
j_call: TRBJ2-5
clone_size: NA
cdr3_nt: TGTGCCACCAGTGACCCGTCCCAGGGGAAAGAGACCCAGTACTTC
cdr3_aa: CATSDPSQGKETQYF

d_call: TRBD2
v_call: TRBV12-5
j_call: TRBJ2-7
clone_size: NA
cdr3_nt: TGTGCTAGTGGGACATGGGGGGGAGGCCACGAGCAGTACTTC
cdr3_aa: CASGTWGGGHEQYF

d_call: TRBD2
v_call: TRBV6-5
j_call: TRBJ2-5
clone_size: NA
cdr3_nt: TGTGCCAGCAGTTACGGGGCTAGCGGGGCCCAAGAGACCCAGTACTTC
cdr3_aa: CASSYGASGAQETQYF

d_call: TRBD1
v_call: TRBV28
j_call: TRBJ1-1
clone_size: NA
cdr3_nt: TGTGCCAGCAGGCCAGGGGGCCGGGAAGCTTTCTTT
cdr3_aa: CASRPGGREAFF

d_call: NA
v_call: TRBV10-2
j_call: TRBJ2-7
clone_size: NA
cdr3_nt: TGCGCCAGCTTTGGGGGCAGTTACGAGCAGTACTTC
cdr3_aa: CASFGGSYEQYF

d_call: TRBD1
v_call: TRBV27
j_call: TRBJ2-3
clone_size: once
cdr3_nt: TGTGCCAGCAGTAGGACAGGGGAGGGCACAGATACGCAGTATTTT
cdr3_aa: CASSRTGEGTDTQYF

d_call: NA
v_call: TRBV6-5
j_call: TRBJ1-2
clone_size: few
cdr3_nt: TGTGCCAGCTCCAGTTATGGGCTTTCCTATGGCTACACCTTC
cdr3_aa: CASSSYGLSYGYTF

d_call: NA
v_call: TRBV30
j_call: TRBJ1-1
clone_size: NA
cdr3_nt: TGTGCCTGCCCCGGGGGCACTGAAGCTTTCTTT
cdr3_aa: CACPGGTEAFF

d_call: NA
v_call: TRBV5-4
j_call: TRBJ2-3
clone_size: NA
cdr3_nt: TGTGCCAGCAGCTTGGGGCCTAGCACAGATACGCAGTATTTT
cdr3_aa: CASSLGPSTDTQYF

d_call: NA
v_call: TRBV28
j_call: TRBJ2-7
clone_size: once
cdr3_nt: TGTGCCAGCAGTTTTTGGGGCCTACTTGGGCGGCTGGTCTACGAGCAGTACTTC
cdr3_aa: CASSFWGLLGRLVYEQYF

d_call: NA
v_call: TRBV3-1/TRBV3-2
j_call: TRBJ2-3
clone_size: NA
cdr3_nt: TGTGCCAGCAGCCAAGATTTCGACAGTACCACAGATACGCAGTATTTT
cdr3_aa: CASSQDFDSTTDTQYF

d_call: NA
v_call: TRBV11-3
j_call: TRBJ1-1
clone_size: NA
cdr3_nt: TGTGCCAGCAGCCCCCCCAGTGGGCAGACCACTGAAGCTTTCTTT
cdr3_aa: CASSPPSGQTTEAFF

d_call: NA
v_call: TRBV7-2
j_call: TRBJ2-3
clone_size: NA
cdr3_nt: TGTGCCAGCAACGATGGGGTAGGCGGGACGCAGTATTTT
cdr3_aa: CASNDGVGGTQYF

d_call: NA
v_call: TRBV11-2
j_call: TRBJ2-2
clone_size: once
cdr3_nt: TGTGCCAGCAGCCCTTATGTGTCCGGGGAGCTGTTTTTT
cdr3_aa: CASSPYVSGELFF

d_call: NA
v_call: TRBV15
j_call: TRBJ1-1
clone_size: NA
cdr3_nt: TGTGCCACCAGCAGAGCAGAAGACGGGGCTTTCTTT
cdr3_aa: CATSRAEDGAFF

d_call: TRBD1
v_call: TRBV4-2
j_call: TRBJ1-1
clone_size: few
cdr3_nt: TGTGCCAGCAGCCAACCTACAGGGGGCGTCGCTGAAGCTTTCTTT
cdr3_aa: CASSQPTGGVAEAFF

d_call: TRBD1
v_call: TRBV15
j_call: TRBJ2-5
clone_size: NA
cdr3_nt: TGTGCCACCAGCATCGGACAGGGAATAGAGACCCAGTACTTC
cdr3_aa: CATSIGQGIETQYF